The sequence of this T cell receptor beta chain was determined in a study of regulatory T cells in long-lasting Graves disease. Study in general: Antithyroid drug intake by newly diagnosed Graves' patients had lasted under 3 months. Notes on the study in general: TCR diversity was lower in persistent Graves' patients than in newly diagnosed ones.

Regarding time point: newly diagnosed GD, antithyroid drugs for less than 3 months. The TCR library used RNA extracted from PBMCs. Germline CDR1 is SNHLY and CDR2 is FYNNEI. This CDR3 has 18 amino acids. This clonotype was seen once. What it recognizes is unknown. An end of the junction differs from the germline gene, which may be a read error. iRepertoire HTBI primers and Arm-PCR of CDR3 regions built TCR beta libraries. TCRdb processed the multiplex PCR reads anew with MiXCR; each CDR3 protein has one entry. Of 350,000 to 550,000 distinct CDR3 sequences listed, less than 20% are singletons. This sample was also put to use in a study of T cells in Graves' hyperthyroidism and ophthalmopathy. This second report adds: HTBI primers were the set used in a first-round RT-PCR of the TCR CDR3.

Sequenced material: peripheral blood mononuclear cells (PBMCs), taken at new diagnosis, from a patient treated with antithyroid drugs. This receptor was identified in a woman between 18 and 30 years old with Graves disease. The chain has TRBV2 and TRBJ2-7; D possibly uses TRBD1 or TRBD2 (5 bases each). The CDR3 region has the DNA TGCGCCAGCAGCCAAGGTAGGGGCGGGCCAGCTAATTCTTACGGGCAGTACTTC. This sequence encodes CASSQGRGGPANSYGQYF.